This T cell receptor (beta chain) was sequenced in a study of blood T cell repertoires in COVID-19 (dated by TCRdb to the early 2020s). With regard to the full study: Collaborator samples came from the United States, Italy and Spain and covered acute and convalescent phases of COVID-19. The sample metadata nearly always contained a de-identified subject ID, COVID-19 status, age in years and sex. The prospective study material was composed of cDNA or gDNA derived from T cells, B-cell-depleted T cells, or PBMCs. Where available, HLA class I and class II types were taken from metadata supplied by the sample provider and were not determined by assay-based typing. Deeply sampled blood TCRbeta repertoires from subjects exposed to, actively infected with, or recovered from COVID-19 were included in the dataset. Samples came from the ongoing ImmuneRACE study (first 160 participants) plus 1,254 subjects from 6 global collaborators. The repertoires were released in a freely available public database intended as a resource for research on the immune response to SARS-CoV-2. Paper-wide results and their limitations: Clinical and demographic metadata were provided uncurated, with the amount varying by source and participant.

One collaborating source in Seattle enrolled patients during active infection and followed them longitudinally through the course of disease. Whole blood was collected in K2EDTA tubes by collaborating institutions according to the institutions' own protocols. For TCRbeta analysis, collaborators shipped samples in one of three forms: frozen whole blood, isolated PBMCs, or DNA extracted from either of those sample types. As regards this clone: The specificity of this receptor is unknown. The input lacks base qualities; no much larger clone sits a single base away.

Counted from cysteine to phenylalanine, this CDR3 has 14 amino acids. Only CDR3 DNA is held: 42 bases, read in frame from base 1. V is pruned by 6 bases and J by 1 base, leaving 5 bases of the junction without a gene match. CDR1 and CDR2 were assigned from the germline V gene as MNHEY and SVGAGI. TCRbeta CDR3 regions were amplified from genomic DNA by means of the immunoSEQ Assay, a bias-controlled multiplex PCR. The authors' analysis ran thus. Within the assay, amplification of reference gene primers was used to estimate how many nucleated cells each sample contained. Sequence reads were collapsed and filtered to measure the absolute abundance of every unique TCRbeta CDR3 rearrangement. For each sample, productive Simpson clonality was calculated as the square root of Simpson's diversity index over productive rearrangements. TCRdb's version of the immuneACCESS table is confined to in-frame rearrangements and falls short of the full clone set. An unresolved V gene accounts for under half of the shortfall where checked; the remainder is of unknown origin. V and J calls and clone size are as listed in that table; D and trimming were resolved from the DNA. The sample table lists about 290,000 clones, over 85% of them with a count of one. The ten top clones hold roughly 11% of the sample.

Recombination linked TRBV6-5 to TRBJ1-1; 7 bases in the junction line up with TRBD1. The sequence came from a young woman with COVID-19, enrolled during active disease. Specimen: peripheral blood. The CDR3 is CASRRDSSNTEAFF. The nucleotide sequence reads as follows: TGTGCCAGCAGAAGGGACAGCTCGAACACTGAAGCTTTCTTT.